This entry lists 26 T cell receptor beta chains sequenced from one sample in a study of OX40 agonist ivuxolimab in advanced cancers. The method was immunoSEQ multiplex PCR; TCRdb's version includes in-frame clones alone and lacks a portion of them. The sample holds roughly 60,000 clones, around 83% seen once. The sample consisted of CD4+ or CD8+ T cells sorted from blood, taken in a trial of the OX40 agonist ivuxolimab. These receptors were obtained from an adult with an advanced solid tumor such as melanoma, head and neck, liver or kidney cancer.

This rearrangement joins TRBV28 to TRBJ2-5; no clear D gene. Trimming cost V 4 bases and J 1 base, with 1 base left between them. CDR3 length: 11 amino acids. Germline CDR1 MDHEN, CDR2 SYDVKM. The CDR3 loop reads CASSSQETQYF. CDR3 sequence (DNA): TGTGCCAGCAGTTCCCAAGAGACCCAGTACTTC.

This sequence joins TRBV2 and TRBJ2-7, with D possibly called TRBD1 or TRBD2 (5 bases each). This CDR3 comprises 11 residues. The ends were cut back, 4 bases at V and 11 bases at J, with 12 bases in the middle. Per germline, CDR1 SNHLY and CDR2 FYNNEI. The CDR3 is CASSVRWDEYF. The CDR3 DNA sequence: TGTGCCAGCAGTGTACGGTGGGACGAGTACTTC.

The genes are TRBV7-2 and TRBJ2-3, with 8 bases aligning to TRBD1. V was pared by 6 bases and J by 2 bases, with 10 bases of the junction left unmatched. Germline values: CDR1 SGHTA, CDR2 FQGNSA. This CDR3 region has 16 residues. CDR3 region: CASSFGQGQITDTQYF. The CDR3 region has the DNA TGTGCCAGCAGTTTCGGACAGGGTCAAATCACAGATACGCAGTATTTT.

In DNA form, the CDR3 reads TGTGCCAGCAGCTTGGACTACGAGCAGTACTTC. Translation: CASSLDYEQYF. The J gene is TRBJ2-7, the V gene TRBV11-2; no definite D call. V was clipped by 3 bases and J by 3 bases, with 3 bases between them. The CDR3 contains 11 residues. CDR1 and CDR2 from the germline V gene are SGHAT and FQNNGV.

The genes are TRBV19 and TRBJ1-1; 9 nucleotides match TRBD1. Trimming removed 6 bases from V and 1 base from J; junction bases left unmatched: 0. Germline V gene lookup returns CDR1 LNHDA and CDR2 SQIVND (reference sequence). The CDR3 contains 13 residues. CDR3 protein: CASRDRGNTEAFF. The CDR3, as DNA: TGTGCCAGTAGGGACAGGGGGAACACTGAAGCTTTCTTT.

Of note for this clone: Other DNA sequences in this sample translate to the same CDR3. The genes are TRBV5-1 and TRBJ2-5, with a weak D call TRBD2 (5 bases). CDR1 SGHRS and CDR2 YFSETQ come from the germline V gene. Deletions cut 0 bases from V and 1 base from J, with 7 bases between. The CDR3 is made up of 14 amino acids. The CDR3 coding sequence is TGCGCCAGCAGCTTGGGAGGAGGCCAAGAGACCCAGTACTTC. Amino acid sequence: CASSLGGGQETQYF.

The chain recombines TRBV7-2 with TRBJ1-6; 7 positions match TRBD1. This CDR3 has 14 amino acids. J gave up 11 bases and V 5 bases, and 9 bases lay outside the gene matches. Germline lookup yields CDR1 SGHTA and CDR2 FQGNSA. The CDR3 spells CASSPRGGSTPLHF. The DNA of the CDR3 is TGTGCCAGCAGCCCCAGGGGGGGGAGTACACCCCTCCACTTT.

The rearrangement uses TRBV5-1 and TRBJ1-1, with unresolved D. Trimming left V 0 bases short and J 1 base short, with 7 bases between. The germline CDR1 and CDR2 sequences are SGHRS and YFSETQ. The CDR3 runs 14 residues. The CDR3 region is CASSLVPGNTEAFF. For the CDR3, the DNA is TGCGCCAGCAGCTTGGTTCCTGGGAACACTGAAGCTTTCTTT. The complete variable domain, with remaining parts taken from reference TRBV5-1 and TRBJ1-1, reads KAGVTQTPRYLIKTRGQQVTLSCSPISGHRSVSWYQQTPGQGLQFLFEYFSETQRNKGNFPGRFSGRQFSNSRSEMNVSTLELGDSALYLCASSLVPGNTEAFFGQGTRLTVV.

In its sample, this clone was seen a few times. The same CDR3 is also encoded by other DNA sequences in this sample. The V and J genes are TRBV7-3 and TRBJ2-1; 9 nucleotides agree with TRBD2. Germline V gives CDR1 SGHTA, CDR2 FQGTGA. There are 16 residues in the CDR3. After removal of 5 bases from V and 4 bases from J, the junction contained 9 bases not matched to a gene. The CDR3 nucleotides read TGTGCCAGCAGCCCCGGAGCGGGGGGTCCATACAATGAGCAGTTCTTC. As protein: CASSPGAGGPYNEQFF.

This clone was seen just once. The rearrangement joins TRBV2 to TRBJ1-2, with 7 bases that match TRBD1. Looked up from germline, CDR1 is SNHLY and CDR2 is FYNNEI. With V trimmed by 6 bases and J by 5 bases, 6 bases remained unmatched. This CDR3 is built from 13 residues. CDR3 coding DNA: TGTGCCAGCAGGGAGGGGGCCCGTTATGGCTACACCTTC. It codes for CASREGARYGYTF.

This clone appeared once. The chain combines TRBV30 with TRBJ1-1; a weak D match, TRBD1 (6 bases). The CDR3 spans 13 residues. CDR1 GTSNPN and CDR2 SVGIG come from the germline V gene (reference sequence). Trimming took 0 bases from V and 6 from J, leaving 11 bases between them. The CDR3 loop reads CAWSVGGAAEAFF. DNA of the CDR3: TGTGCCTGGAGTGTGGGGGGGGCGGCTGAAGCTTTCTTT.

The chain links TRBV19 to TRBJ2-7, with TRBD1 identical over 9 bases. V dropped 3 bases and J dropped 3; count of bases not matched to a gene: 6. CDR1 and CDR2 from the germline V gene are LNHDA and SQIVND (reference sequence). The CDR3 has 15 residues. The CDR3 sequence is CASSISDRGIYEQYF. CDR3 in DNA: TGTGCCAGTAGTATTAGCGACAGGGGGATCTACGAGCAGTACTTC.

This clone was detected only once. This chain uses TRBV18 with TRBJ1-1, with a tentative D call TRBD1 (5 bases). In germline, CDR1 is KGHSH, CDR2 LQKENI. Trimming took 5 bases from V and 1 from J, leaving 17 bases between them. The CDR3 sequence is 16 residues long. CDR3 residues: CASSTEQVSANTEAFF. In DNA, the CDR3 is TGTGCCAGCTCAACCGAACAGGTTTCGGCGAACACTGAAGCTTTCTTT.

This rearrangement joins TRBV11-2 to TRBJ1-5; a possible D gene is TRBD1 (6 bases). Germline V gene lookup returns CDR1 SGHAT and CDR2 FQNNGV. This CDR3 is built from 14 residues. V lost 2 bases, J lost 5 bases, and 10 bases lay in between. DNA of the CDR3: TGTGCCAGCAGCTTACAGGGGTTGGATCAGCCCCAGCATTTT. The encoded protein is CASSLQGLDQPQHF.

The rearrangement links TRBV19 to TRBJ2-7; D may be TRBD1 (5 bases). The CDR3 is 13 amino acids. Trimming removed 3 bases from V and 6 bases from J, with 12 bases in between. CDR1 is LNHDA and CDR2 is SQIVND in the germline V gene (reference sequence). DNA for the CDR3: TGTGCCAGTAGTATCGGCAGGGATGTCGAGCAGTACTTC. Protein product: CASSIGRDVEQYF. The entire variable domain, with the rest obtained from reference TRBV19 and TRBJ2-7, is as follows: DGGITQSPKYLFRKEGQNVTLSCEQNLNHDAMYWYRQDPGQGLRLIYYSQIVNDFQKGDIAEGYSVSREKKESFPLTVTSAQKNPTAFYLCASSIGRDVEQYFGPGTRLTVT.

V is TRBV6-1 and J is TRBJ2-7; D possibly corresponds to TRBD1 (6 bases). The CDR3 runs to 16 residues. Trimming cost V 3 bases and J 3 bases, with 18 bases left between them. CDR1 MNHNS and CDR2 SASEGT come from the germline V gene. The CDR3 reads CASSEGQGWEGYEQYF. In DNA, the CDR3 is TGTGCCAGCAGTGAGGGGCAGGGGTGGGAAGGCTACGAGCAGTACTTC.

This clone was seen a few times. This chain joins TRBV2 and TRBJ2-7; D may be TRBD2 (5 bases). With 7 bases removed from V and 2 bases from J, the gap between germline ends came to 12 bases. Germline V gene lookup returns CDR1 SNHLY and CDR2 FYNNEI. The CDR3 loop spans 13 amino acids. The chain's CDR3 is CASKRRPTYEQYF. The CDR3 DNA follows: TGTGCCAGCAAGCGGAGGCCCACCTACGAGCAGTACTTC.

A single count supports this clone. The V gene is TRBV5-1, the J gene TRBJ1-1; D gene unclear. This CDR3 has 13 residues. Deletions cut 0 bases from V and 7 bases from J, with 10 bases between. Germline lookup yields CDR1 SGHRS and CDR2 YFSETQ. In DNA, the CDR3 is TGCGCCAGCAGCTTGGGAGTTTCCAGTGAAGCTTTCTTT. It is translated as CASSLGVSSEAFF.

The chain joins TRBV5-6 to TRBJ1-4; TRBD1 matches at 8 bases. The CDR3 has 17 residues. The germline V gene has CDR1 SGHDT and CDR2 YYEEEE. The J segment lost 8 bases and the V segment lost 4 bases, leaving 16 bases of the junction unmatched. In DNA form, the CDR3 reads TGTGCCAGCAGCATTGTCCCGGGACAGGCAGGAAAAGAAAAACTGTTTTTT. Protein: CASSIVPGQAGKEKLFF.

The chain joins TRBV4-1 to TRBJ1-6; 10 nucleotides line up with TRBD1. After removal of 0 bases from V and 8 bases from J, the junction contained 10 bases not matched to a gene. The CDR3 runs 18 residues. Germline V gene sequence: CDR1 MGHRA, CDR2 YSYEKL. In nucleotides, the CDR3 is TGCGCCAGCAGCCAAGAGGCGACAGGGGGCTTAGGTTATTCACCCCTCCACTTT. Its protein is CASSQEATGGLGYSPLHF.

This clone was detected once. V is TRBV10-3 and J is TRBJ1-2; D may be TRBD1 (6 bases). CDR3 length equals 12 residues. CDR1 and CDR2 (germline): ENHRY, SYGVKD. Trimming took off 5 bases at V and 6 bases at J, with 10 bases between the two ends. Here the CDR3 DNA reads TGTGCCATCAGTTTCCAGGGGCATGGCTACACCTTC. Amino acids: CAISFQGHGYTF.

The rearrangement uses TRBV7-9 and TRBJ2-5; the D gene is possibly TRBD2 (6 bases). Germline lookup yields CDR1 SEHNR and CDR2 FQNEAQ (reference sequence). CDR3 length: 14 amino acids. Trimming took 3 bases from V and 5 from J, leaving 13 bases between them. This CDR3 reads CASSFEGLRETQYF. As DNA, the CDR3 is TGTGCCAGCAGCTTTGAGGGACTCAGGGAGACCCAGTACTTC.

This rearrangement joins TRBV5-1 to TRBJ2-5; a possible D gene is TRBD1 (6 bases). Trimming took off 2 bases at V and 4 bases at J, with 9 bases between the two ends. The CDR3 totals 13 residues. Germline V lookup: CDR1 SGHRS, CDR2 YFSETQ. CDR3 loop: CASSFLGGETQYF. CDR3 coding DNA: TGCGCCAGCAGCTTTCTAGGGGGAGAGACCCAGTACTTC. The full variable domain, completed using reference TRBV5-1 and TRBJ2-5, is KAGVTQTPRYLIKTRGQQVTLSCSPISGHRSVSWYQQTPGQGLQFLFEYFSETQRNKGNFPGRFSGRQFSNSRSEMNVSTLELGDSALYLCASSFLGGETQYFGPGTRLLVL.

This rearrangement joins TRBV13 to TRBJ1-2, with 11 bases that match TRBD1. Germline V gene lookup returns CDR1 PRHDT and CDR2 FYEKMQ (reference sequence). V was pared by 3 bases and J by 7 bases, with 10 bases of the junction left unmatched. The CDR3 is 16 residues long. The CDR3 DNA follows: TGTGCCAGCAGCTTTAACCAACGGGACAGGGGGTCTGGCTACACCTTC. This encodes CASSFNQRDRGSGYTF.

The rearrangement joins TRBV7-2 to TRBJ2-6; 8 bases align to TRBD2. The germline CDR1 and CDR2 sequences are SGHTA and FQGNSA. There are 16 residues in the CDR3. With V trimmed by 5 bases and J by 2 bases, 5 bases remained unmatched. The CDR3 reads CASSVYGGAGANVLTF. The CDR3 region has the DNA TGTGCCAGCAGCGTCTACGGGGGGGCTGGGGCCAACGTCCTGACTTTC.

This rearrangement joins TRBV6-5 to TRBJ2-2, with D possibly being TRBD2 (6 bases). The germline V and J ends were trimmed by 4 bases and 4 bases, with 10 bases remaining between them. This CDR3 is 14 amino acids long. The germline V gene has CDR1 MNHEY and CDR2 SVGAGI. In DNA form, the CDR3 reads TGTGCCAGCAGTTCCTCCGGGGGCACCGGGGAGCTGTTTTTT. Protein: CASSSSGGTGELFF.